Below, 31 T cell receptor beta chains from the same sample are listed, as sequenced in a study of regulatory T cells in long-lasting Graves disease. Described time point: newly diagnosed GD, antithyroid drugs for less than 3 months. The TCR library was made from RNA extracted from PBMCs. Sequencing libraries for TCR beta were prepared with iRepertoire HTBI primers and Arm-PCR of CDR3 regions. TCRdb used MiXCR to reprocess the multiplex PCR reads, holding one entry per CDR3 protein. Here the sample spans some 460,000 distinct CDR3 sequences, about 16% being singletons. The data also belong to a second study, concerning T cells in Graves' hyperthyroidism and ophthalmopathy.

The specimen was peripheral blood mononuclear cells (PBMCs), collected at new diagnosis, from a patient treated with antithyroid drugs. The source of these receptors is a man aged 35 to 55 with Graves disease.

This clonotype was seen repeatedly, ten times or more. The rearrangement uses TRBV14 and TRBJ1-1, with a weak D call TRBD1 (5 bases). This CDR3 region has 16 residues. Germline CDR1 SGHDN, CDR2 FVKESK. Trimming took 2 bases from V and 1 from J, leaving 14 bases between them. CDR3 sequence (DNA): TGTGCCAGCAGCCAACTGGGGGACTTTGGGAACACTGAAGCTTTCTTT. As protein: CASSQLGDFGNTEAFF.

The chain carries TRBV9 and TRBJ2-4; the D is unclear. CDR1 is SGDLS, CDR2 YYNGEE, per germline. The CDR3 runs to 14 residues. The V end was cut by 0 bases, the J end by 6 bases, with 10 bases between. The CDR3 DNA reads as TGTGCCAGCAGCGTAGAGGCAGAGATAAACATTCAGTACTTC. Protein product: CASSVEAEINIQYF.

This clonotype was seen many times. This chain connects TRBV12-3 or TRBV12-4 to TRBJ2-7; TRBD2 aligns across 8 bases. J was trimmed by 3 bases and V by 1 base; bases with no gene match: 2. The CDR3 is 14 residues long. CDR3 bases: TGTGCCAGCAGTTTAGTAGCGGGAAACTACGAGCAGTACTTC. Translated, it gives CASSLVAGNYEQYF.

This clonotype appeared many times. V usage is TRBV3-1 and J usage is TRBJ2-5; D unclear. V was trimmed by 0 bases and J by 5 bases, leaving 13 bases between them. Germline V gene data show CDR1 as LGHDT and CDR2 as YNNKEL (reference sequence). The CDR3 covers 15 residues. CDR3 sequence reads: CASSQDGSSGETQYF. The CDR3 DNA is TGTGCCAGCAGCCAAGACGGGTCTAGTGGGGAGACCCAGTACTTC.

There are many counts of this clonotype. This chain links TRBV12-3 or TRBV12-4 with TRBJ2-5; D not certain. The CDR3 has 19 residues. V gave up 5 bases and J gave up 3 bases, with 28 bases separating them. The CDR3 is CASSPSLPSLETPKETQYF. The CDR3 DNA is TGTGCCAGCAGTCCGTCCCTACCATCATTGGAAACACCCAAAGAGACCCAGTACTTC.

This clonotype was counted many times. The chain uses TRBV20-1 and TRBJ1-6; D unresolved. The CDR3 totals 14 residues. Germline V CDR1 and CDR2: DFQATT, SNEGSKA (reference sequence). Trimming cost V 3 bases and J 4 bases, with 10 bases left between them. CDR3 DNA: TGCAGTGCTAGTACGACGAATTATAATTCACCCCTCCACTTT. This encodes CSASTTNYNSPLHF.

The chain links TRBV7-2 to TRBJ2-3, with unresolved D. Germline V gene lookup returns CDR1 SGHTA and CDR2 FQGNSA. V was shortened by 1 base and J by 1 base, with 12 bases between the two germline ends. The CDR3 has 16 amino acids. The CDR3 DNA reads TGTGCCAGCAGCTTAGGGATCGGCATAGGCACAGATACGCAGTATTTT. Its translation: CASSLGIGIGTDTQYF.

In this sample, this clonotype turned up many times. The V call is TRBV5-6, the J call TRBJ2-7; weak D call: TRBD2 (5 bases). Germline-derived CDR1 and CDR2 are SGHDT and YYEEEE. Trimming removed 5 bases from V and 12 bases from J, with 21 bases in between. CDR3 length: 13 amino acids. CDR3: CASSLNARVTLYF. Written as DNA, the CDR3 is TGTGCCAGCAGTCTTAATGCGAGGGTAACGCTGTACTTC.

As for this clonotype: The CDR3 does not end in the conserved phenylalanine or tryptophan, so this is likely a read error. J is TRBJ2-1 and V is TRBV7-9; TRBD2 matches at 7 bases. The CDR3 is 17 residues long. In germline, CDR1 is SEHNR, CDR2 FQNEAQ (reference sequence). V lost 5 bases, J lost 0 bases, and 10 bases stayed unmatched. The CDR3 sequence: CASSPLGGEGSYNEQFS. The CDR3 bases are TGTGCCAGCAGCCCATTGGGGGGGGAAGGCTCCTACAATGAGCAGTTCTCC.

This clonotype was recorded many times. For the CDR3, the DNA is TGCAGTGCTAGAGTTGGGGTAGGCAGCACTGAAGCTTTCTTT. Translation gives CSARVGVGSTEAFF. V usage is TRBV20-1 and J usage is TRBJ1-1; no definite D call. V lost 1 base and J 4 bases, leaving 13 bases between the germline ends. CDR3 size: 14 residues. CDR1 and CDR2 (germline): DFQATT, SNEGSKA (reference sequence).

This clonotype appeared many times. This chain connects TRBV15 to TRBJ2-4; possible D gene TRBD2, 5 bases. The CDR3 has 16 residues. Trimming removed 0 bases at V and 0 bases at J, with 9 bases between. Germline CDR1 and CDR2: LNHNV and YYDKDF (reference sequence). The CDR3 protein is CATSRDMAGAKNIQYF. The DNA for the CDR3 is TGTGCCACCAGCAGAGATATGGCGGGAGCCAAAAACATTCAGTACTTC.

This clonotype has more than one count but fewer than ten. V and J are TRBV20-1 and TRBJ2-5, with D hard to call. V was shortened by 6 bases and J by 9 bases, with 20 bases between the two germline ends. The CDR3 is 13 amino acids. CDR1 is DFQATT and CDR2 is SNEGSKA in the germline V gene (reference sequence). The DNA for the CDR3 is TGCAGTGCAAGTAGAAGAGGCCCAGTGGCCCAGTACTTC. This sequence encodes CSASRRGPVAQYF.

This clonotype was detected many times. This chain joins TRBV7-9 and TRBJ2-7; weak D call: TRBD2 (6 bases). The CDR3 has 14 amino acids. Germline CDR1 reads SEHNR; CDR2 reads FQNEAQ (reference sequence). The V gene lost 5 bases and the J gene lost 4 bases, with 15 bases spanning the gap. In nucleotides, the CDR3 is TGTGCCAGCAGCCAACCAGGGACTGGTTACGAGCAGTACTTC. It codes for CASSQPGTGYEQYF.

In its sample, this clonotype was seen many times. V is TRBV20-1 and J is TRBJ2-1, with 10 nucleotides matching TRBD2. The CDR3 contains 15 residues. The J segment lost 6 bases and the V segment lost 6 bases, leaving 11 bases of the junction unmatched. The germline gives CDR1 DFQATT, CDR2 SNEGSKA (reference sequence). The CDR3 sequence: CSANPGTSVGNEQFF. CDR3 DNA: TGCAGTGCAAATCCTGGGACTAGCGTCGGCAATGAGCAGTTCTTC.

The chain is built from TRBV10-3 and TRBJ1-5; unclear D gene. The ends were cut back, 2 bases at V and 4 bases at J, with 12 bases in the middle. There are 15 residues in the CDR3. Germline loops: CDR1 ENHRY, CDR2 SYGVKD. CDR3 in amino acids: CAISEKITENQPQHF. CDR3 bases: TGTGCCATCAGTGAGAAAATTACAGAGAATCAGCCCCAGCATTTT.

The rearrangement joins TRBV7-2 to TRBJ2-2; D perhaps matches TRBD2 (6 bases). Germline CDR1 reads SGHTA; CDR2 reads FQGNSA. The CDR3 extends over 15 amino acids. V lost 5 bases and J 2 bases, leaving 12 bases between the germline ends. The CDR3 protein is CASSRSAGNTGELFF. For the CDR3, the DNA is TGTGCCAGCAGCCGCTCAGCGGGTAACACCGGGGAGCTGTTTTTT.

CDR3 in amino acids: CAWQIAGGVYEQYF. The CDR3 DNA follows: TGTGCCTGGCAAATAGCGGGAGGGGTTTACGAGCAGTACTTC. The V gene is TRBV30, the J gene TRBJ2-7; TRBD2 matches at 11 bases. The CDR3 runs 14 residues. The junction had 7 bases not matched to a gene; V was cut back by 5 bases and J by 4 bases. Germline V CDR1 and CDR2: GTSNPN, SVGIG (reference sequence).

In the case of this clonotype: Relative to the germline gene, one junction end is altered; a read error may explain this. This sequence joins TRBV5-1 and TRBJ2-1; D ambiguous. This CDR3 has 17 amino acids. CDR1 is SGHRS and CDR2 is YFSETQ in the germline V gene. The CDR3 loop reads CASSLGLLVSSYNERFF. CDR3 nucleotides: TGCGCCAGCAGCTTGGGTTTGCTAGTGAGCTCCTACAATGAGCGGTTCTTC.

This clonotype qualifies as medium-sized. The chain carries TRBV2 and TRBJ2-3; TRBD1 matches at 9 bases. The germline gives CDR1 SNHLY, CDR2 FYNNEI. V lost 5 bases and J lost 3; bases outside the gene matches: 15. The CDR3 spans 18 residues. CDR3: CASSPFTGQGISTDTQYF. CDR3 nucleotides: TGTGCCAGCAGTCCCTTCACCGGACAGGGGATTAGTACAGATACGCAGTATTTT.

In nucleotides, the CDR3 is TGTGCCAGCAGGGGGGGGGGACTTTCTTACTCCTACAATGAGCAGTTCTTC. Its translation: CASRGGGLSYSYNEQFF. This sequence joins TRBV2 and TRBJ2-1, with 7 bases fitting TRBD2. V lost 6 bases, J lost 0 bases, and 11 bases stayed unmatched. Germline V gene lookup returns CDR1 SNHLY and CDR2 FYNNEI. The CDR3 runs to 17 residues.

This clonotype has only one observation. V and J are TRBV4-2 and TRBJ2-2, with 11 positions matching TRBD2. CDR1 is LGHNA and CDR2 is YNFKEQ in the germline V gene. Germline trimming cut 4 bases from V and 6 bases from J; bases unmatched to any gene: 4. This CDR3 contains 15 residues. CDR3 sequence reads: CASSPGTSGAGELFF. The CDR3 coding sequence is TGTGCCAGCAGCCCGGGGACTAGCGGTGCCGGGGAGCTGTTTTTT.

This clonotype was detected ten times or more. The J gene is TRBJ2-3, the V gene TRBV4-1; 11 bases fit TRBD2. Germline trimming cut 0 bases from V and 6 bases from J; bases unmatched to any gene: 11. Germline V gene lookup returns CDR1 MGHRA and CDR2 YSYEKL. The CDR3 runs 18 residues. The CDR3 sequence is CASSQDPRLAGGADTQYF. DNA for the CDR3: TGCGCCAGCAGCCAAGATCCTAGGCTAGCGGGAGGAGCGGATACGCAGTATTTT.

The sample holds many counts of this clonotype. CDR3 sequence: CATSTYFEQFF. CDR3 nucleotides: TGTGCCACCAGCACCTACTTTGAGCAGTTCTTC. The chain combines TRBV15 with TRBJ2-1, with D uncertain. CDR1 and CDR2 from the germline V gene are LNHNV and YYDKDF (reference sequence). V lost 4 bases and J lost 9, with 7 bases in between. The length of the CDR3 is 11 residues.

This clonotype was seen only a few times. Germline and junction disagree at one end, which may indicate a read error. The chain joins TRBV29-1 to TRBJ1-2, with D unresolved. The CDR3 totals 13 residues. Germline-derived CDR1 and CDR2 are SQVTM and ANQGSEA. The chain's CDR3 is CSVESGEIYGHTF. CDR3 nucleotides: TGCAGCGTTGAAAGCGGGGAGATCTATGGCCACACCTTC.

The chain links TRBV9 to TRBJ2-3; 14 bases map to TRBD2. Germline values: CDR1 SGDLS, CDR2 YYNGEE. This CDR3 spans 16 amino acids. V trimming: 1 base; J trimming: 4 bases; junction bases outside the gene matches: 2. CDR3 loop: CASSVRLAGGPDTQYF. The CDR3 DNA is TGTGCCAGCAGCGTACGACTAGCGGGAGGGCCAGATACGCAGTATTTT.

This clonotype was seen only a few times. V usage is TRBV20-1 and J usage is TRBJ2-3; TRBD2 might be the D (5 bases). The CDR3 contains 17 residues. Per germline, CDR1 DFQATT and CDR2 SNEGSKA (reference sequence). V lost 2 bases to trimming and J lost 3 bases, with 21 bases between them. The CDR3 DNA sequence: TGCAGTGCTAGAAACCCCCGTCCAGCGGAGAATACAGATACGCAGTATTTT. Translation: CSARNPRPAENTDTQYF.

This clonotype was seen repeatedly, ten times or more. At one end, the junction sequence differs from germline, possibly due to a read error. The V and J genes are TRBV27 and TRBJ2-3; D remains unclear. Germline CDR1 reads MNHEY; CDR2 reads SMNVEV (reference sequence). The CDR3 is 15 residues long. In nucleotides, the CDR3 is TGCGCCAGCAGCTTGTCACTCGCTAGCACAGATACGCAGTATTTT. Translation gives CASSLSLASTDTQYF.

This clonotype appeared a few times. The CDR3 DNA sequence: TGTGCCACCGGGACAGGGCCCGAGACCCAGTACTTC. As protein: CATGTGPETQYF. The genes are TRBV10-3 and TRBJ2-5; 9 nucleotides agree with TRBD1. In germline, CDR1 is ENHRY, CDR2 SYGVKD. With 10 bases clipped from V and 5 bases from J, the junction kept 5 bases outside the gene matches. This CDR3 comprises 12 residues.

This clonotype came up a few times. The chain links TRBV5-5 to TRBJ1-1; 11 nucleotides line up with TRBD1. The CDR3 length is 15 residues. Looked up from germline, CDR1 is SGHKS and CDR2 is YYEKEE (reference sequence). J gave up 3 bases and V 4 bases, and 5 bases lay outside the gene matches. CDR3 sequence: CASSGGQGADTEAFF. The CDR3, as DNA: TGTGCCAGCAGCGGCGGACAGGGGGCTGACACTGAAGCTTTCTTT.

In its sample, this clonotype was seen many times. In DNA form, the CDR3 reads TGTGCCAGCAGCCCCCCTGGGAAAACAGGCTACGAGCAGTACTTC. The encoded protein is CASSPPGKTGYEQYF. The V call is TRBV11-2, the J call TRBJ2-7; D is perhaps TRBD1 (5 bases). V was cut by 5 bases and J by 3 bases, with 17 bases left in between. The CDR3 runs 15 residues. Looked up from germline, CDR1 is SGHAT and CDR2 is FQNNGV.

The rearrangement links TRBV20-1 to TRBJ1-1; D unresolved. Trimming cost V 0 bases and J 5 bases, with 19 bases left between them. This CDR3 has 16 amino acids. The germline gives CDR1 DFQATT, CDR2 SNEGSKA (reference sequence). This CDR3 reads CSARDLGRRAVTEAFF. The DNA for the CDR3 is TGCAGTGCTAGAGATCTCGGACGCCGGGCCGTAACTGAAGCTTTCTTT.